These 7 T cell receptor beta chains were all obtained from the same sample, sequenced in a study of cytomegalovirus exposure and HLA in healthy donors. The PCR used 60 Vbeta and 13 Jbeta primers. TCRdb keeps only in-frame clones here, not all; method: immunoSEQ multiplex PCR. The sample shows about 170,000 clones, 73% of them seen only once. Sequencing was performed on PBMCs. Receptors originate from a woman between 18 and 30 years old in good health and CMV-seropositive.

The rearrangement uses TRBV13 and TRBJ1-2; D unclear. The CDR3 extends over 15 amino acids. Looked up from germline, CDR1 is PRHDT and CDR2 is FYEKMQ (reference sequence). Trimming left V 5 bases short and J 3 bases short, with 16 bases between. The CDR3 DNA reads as TGTGCCAGCAGCGCTTACAAGACTATCGACTATGGCTACACCTTC. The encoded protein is CASSAYKTIDYGYTF.

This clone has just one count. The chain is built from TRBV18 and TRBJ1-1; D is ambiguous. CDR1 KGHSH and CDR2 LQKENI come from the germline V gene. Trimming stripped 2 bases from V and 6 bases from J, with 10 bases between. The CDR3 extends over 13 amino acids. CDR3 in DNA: TGTGCCAGCTCACCAGACCCAGGCGCTGAAGCTTTCTTT. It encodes CASSPDPGAEAFF.

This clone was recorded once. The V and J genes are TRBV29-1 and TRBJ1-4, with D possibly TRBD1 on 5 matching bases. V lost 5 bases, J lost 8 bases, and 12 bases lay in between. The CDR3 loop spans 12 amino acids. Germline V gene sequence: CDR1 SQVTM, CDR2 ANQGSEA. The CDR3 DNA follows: TGCAGCGTTCTTCAGGGAGGCGAAAAACTGTTTTTT. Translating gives CSVLQGGEKLFF.

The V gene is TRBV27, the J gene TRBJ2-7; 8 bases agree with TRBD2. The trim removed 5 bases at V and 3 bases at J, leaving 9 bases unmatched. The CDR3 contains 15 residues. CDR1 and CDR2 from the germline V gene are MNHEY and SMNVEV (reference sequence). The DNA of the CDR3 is TGTGCCAGCAGTCCCCGGGGGAGCGGGGGCTACGAGCAGTACTTC. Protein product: CASSPRGSGGYEQYF.

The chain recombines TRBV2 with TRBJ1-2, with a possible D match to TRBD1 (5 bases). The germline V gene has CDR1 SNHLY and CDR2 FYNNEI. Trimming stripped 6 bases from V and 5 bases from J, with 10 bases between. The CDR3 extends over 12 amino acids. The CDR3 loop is CASRAGGYGYTF. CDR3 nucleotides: TGTGCCAGCAGGGCCGGGGGTTATGGCTACACCTTC. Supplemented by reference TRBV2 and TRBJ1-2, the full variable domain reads EPEVTQTPSHQVTQMGQEVILRCVPISNHLYFYWYRQILGQKVEFLVSFYNNEISEKSEIFDDQFSVERPDGSNFTLKIRSTKLEDSAMYFCASRAGGYGYTFGSGTRLTVV.

The CDR3 DNA sequence: TGCGCCAGCAGCCTAGCAGGGCCCCAAAGCACAGATACGCAGTATTTT. The encoded protein is CASSLAGPQSTDTQYF. The chain employs TRBV4-1 and TRBJ2-3; D is possibly TRBD1 (5 bases). Trimming cost V 4 bases and J 0 bases, with 14 bases left between them. The CDR3 has 16 residues. CDR1 MGHRA and CDR2 YSYEKL come from the germline V gene.

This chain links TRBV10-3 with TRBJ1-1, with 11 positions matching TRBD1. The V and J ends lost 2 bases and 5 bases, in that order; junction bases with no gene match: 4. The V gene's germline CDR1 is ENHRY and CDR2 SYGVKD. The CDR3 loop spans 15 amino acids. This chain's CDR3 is CAISERDRGSTEAFF. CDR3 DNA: TGTGCCATCAGTGAGAGGGACAGGGGGTCGACTGAAGCTTTCTTT.